These 3 T cell receptor beta chains share one sample of origin, sequenced in a study of blood T cell repertoires in COVID-19. Profiling relied on immunoSEQ multiplex PCR, and the TCRdb table lists in-frame clones only, not all of them. The repertoire consists of more than 110,000 clones, with around 80% occurring once and the leading ten covering around 13%. The material sequenced was peripheral blood. The receptor source for this set is a man at least 80 years old with acute or convalescent COVID-19.

CDR3 residues: CASSPGPSTDTQYF. CDR3 coding DNA: TGTGCCAGCAGCCCAGGCCCCAGCACAGATACGCAGTATTTT. The rearrangement links TRBV7-3 to TRBJ2-3; D is unresolved. The V end lost 5 bases, the J end lost 0 bases, and 9 bases lay between the germline ends. The CDR3 runs 14 residues. Looked up from germline, CDR1 is SGHTA and CDR2 is FQGTGA. The whole variable domain, remainder taken from reference TRBV7-3 and TRBJ2-3, is GAGVSQTPSNKVTEKGKYVELRCDPISGHTALYWYRQSLGQGPEFLIYFQGTGAADDSGLPNDRFFAVRPEGSVSTLKIQRTERGDSAVYLCASSPGPSTDTQYFGPGTRLTVL.

The chain couples TRBV27 to TRBJ1-5; 9 positions agree with TRBD1. The germline CDR1 and CDR2 sequences are MNHEY and SMNVEV (reference sequence). There are 15 residues in the CDR3. J was trimmed by 9 bases and V by 6 bases; bases with no gene match: 12. The chain's CDR3 is CASRDRGAPVGPQHF. CDR3 coding DNA: TGTGCCAGCAGGGACAGGGGCGCACCGGTGGGGCCCCAGCATTTT.

The chain combines TRBV2 with TRBJ1-5; TRBD1 aligns across 7 bases. CDR3 length equals 14 residues. The V gene's germline CDR1 is SNHLY and CDR2 FYNNEI. Trimming cost V 2 bases and J 8 bases; bases outside gene matches: 6. The CDR3 DNA reads TGTGCCAGCAGTGAAATCCGACAGGGAAAGCCCCAGCATTTT. It yields the protein CASSEIRQGKPQHF.